This T cell receptor beta chain was observed in a study of early T cells in non-severe SARS-CoV-2 infection. TCRdb ran MiXCR on the 5' RACE reads and lists one entry per CDR3 protein. The table has some 23,000 distinct CDR3 sequences, 4% to 5.5% seen once. This clonotype occurred a few times. V shed 5 bases and J 3 bases; nucleotides not matched to a gene: 13. The CDR3 contains 17 residues. CDR1 is MNHNY and CDR2 is SVGAGI in the germline V gene (reference sequence). The sequencing input was whole blood. J is TRBJ1-2 and V is TRBV6-6; 9 bases fit TRBD1. The TCR sequence derives from an adult who was a healthcare worker with PCR-confirmed SARS-CoV-2 infection or an uninfected control (not recorded which). The CDR3 nucleotides read TGTGCCAGCAGTCGTACTATATGGACAGGGGAGGACTATGGCTACACCTTC. Amino acids: CASSRTIWTGEDYGYTF.